Sequencing of this T cell receptor beta chain was carried out in a study of blood T cell repertoires in COVID-19. Study background: Acute and convalescent COVID-19 samples came from the United States, Italy and Spain. T cells, B-cell-depleted T cells, or PBMCs provided the cDNA or gDNA that served as material.

Per the original methods: Quantification of nucleated cells was approximated via reference gene primer amplification. TCRdb keeps only in-frame clones here, not all; method: immunoSEQ multiplex PCR. The V and J calls and clone size come from that table; D and trimming were worked out from the DNA. Of around 200,000 clones listed, approximately 83% were seen once; the top ten hold 4.4%. The ends were cut back, 6 bases at V and 0 bases at J, with 5 bases in the middle. The CDR3 runs 12 residues. CDR1 and CDR2 (germline): LNHDA, SQIVND (reference sequence). The J gene is TRBJ1-1, the V gene TRBV19; D is unclear. This clonotype originated in a man between 50 and 59 years old with active or convalescent COVID-19. The sample comprised peripheral blood. The CDR3, as DNA: TGTGCCAGTAGCTCTATGAACACTGAAGCTTTCTTT. Amino acid sequence: CASSSMNTEAFF.